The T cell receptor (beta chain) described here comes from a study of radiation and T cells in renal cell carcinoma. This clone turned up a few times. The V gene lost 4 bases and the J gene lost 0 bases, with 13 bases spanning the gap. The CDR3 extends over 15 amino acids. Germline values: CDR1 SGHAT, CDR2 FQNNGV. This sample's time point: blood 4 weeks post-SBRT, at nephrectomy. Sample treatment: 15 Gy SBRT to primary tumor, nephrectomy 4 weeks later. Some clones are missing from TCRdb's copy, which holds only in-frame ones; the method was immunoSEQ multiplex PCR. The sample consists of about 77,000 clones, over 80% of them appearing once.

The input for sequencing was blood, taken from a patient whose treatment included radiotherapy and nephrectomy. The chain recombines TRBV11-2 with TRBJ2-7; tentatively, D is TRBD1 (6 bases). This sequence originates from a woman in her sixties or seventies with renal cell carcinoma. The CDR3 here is CASSSDRSSSYEQYF. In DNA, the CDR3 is TGTGCCAGCAGCTCCGACAGGTCAAGCTCCTACGAGCAGTACTTC.